The 30 T cell receptor beta chains below all came from one sample that was sequenced in a study of beta chain features in type 1 diabetes listed by TCRdb under 2018. The library came from the immunoSEQ multiplex PCR assay. The entire isolated RNA was reverse transcribed using the High Capacity cDNA Reverse Transcription Kit, and thus expressed TCRB transcripts were sequenced. Sourced from immuneACCESS, this table was stored by TCRdb with only in-frame sequences that have V and J called. A share of the clones is absent; for the studies checked, an unresolved V gene accounts for under half, and the remainder has no known explanation. This sample is represented by hundreds of thousands of clones; 55% to 70% of them were singletons. Approximately 0.053% of the sample is held by the ten biggest clonotypes. Sequenced sample: naive CD4+ T cells from blood. The sample's cell subset or site label is to be understood as: true naive CD4+ T cells. The receptors stem from a man aged 25-40 years in good health.

The chain is built from TRBV7-2 and TRBJ2-4; D remains ambiguous. The germline V gene encodes CDR1 SGHTA and CDR2 FQGNSA. The CDR3 length is 13 residues. Deletions cut 2 bases from V and 6 bases from J, with 8 bases between. CDR3 nucleotide sequence: TGTGCCAGCAGCTTATTGGAACCAAACATTCAGTACTTC. This translates into CASSLLEPNIQYF.

The J gene is TRBJ2-7, the V gene TRBV18, with D possibly being TRBD1 (6 bases). V lost 6 bases, J lost 5 bases, and 14 bases lay in between. This CDR3 has 13 amino acids. CDR1 and CDR2 (germline): KGHSH, LQKENI. CDR3 nucleotides: TGTGCCAGCTCGACAACCAGGGGTAACGAGCAGTACTTC. It codes for CASSTTRGNEQYF. The entire variable domain, with the rest obtained from reference TRBV18 and TRBJ2-7, is as follows: NAGVMQNPRHLVRRRGQEARLRCSPMKGHSHVYWYRQLPEEGLKFMVYLQKENIIDESGMPKERFSAEFPKEGPSILRIQQVVRGDSAAYFCASSTTRGNEQYFGPGTRLTVT.

The J gene is TRBJ1-1, the V gene TRBV29-1, with D possibly matching TRBD1 (5 bases). V was shortened by 1 base and J by 0 bases, with 9 bases between the two germline ends. Germline V gives CDR1 SQVTM, CDR2 ANQGSEA. This CDR3 contains 14 residues. In nucleotides, the CDR3 is TGCAGCGTTGAAGGGCGGGGGATGAACACTGAAGCTTTCTTT. Translation: CSVEGRGMNTEAFF.

This clone appeared once. The chain uses TRBV25-1 and TRBJ1-2, with 8 nucleotides matching TRBD1. In germline, CDR1 is MGHDK, CDR2 SYGVNS. The V segment lost 4 bases and the J segment 4 bases; nucleotides outside the gene matches: 5. The CDR3 length is 14 residues. The CDR3 DNA reads as TGTGCCAGCAGTGCGGACAGGGTAGCCTATGGCTACACCTTC. It codes for CASSADRVAYGYTF.

This chain joins TRBV2 and TRBJ2-3, with a possible D match to TRBD1 (5 bases). The CDR3 runs to 14 residues. Trimming took off 8 bases at V and 0 bases at J, with 12 bases between the two ends. Germline CDR1 reads SNHLY; CDR2 reads FYNNEI. The CDR3 DNA reads as TGTGCCAGCCGGGTGGGGCCGAGCACAGATACGCAGTATTTT. Translation: CASRVGPSTDTQYF.

To note about this clone: Other DNA variants within this sample encode the same CDR3. The chain uses TRBV7-2 and TRBJ2-7; 7 bases match TRBD2. In germline, CDR1 is SGHTA, CDR2 FQGNSA. The CDR3 totals 13 residues. J gave up 3 bases and V 6 bases, and 5 bases lay outside the gene matches. This CDR3 is CASSLAVNYEQYF. The CDR3 bases are TGTGCCAGCAGTCTAGCGGTAAACTACGAGCAGTACTTC.

This chain links TRBV7-2 with TRBJ2-5; 12 nucleotides match TRBD2. Germline V lookup: CDR1 SGHTA, CDR2 FQGNSA. Losses at the gene ends were 5 bases for V and 2 bases for J; bases not matched to a gene: 6. This CDR3 has 16 amino acids. Written as DNA, the CDR3 is TGTGCCAGCAGCCTATCTGGACTAGCGGGGCAAGAGACCCAGTACTTC. This translates into CASSLSGLAGQETQYF.

About this clone itself: Other DNA sequences in the same sample also yield this CDR3. V and J are TRBV19 and TRBJ2-6; no clear D. V was shortened by 6 bases and J by 1 base, with 4 bases between the two germline ends. Germline CDR1 reads LNHDA; CDR2 reads SQIVND (reference sequence). This CDR3 has 13 amino acids. CDR3 residues: CASSPSGANVLTF. The CDR3 DNA follows: TGTGCCAGTAGCCCTTCTGGGGCCAACGTCCTGACTTTC. The full variable domain, completed using reference TRBV19 and TRBJ2-6, is DGGITQSPKYLFRKEGQNVTLSCEQNLNHDAMYWYRQDPGQGLRLIYYSQIVNDFQKGDIAEGYSVSREKKESFPLTVTSAQKNPTAFYLCASSPSGANVLTFGAGSRLTVL.

This clone was recorded once. Other DNA sequences from this sample encode an identical CDR3 as well. The V gene is TRBV7-2, the J gene TRBJ2-5; D is unclear. The CDR3 is 11 amino acids. Germline loops: CDR1 SGHTA, CDR2 FQGNSA. The V and J ends lost 4 bases and 2 bases respectively, with 2 bases between them. The CDR3 protein is CASSSQETQYF. The CDR3 bases are TGTGCCAGCAGCTCGCAAGAGACCCAGTACTTC.

CDR3 sequence (DNA): TGTGCCAGCGGCGCAGGGGGCGAGGGCGGGGAGCTGTTTTTT. It yields the protein CASGAGGEGGELFF. The chain links TRBV28 to TRBJ2-2, with 8 nucleotides matching TRBD1. The CDR3 loop spans 14 amino acids. The germline gives CDR1 MDHEN, CDR2 SYDVKM. J gave up 7 bases and V 8 bases, and 9 bases lay outside the gene matches. The full variable domain, with the rest looked up from reference TRBV28 and TRBJ2-2, is DVKVTQSSRYLVKRTGEKVFLECVQDMDHENMFWYRQDPGLGLRLIYFSYDVKMKEKGDIPEGYSVSREKKERFSLILESASTNQTSMYLCASGAGGEGGELFFGEGSRLTVL.

The chain recombines TRBV5-1 with TRBJ2-2, with D possibly called TRBD1 or TRBD2 (5 bases each). The CDR3 loop spans 15 amino acids. The V end was cut by 0 bases, the J end by 3 bases, with 9 bases between. Germline lookup yields CDR1 SGHRS and CDR2 YFSETQ. In DNA, the CDR3 is TGCGCCAGCAGCTTGGTGAGGGGCGACACCGGGGAGCTGTTTTTT. This codes for CASSLVRGDTGELFF.

The chain recombines TRBV14 with TRBJ1-3; weak D call: TRBD1 (5 bases). V was clipped by 2 bases and J by 0 bases, with 14 bases between them. Looked up from germline, CDR1 is SGHDN and CDR2 is FVKESK. The CDR3 spans 17 residues. As DNA, the CDR3 is TGTGCCAGCAGCCAATGGGACTTCCCCTACTCTGGAAACACCATATATTTT. The encoded protein is CASSQWDFPYSGNTIYF.

V and J are TRBV7-2 and TRBJ1-5, with 8 positions matching TRBD1. CDR1 and CDR2 from the germline V gene are SGHTA and FQGNSA. The V and J ends lost 5 bases and 7 bases, in that order; junction bases with no gene match: 7. The CDR3 sequence is 14 residues long. CDR3 coding DNA: TGTGCCAGCAGCACGCAGGGGGCAAGACAGCCCCAGCATTTT. Protein product: CASSTQGARQPQHF.

The rearrangement joins TRBV25-1 to TRBJ1-1, with D possibly TRBD1 on 5 matching bases. CDR3 length: 14 residues. CDR1 is MGHDK, CDR2 SYGVNS, per germline. The V end was cut by 2 bases, the J end by 7 bases, with 14 bases between. CDR3 sequence reads: CASSETGTAVEAFF. The CDR3 DNA sequence: TGTGCCAGCAGTGAAACCGGGACGGCCGTTGAAGCTTTCTTT.

The chain couples TRBV25-1 to TRBJ2-2; no firm D call. Germline V gene lookup returns CDR1 MGHDK and CDR2 SYGVNS. The V end lost 6 bases, the J end lost 5 bases, and 7 bases lay between the germline ends. The CDR3 loop spans 12 amino acids. The CDR3 region is CASSFGTGELFF. In DNA form, the CDR3 reads TGTGCCAGCAGCTTTGGGACCGGGGAGCTGTTTTTT.

This sequence joins TRBV7-2 and TRBJ2-7; D might be TRBD1 (5 bases). The CDR3 runs 17 residues. Germline lookup yields CDR1 SGHTA and CDR2 FQGNSA. The V end was cut by 0 bases, the J end by 0 bases, with 15 bases between. The CDR3: CASSLASRQQSSYEQYF. In DNA, the CDR3 is TGTGCCAGCAGCTTAGCTTCTCGACAGCAAAGCTCCTACGAGCAGTACTTC.

This clone was picked up a small number of times. This chain connects TRBV7-2 to TRBJ2-3, with TRBD1 matching over 10 bases. The germline gives CDR1 SGHTA, CDR2 FQGNSA. The V and J ends lost 5 bases and 0 bases, in that order; junction bases with no gene match: 2. This CDR3 has 15 amino acids. The CDR3 nucleotides are TGTGCCAGCAGCCGACAGGGGGCAAGCACAGATACGCAGTATTTT. This gives the protein CASSRQGASTDTQYF.

In this sample, this clone turned up a few times. V and J are TRBV19 and TRBJ2-3, with 13 bases matching TRBD2. In germline, CDR1 is LNHDA, CDR2 SQIVND (reference sequence). The ends lost 6 bases at V and 1 base at J; junction bases unmatched: 1. The CDR3 loop spans 15 amino acids. CDR3 sequence reads: CASRGTSGGTDTQYF. In DNA, the CDR3 is TGTGCCAGTAGGGGGACTAGCGGGGGCACAGATACGCAGTATTTT.

The chain uses TRBV9 and TRBJ2-3; 12 bases fit TRBD2. Losses at the gene ends were 4 bases for V and 6 bases for J; bases not matched to a gene: 6. Germline V gene data show CDR1 as SGDLS and CDR2 as YYNGEE. This CDR3 is built from 15 residues. The CDR3 spells CASSLRLAGVDTQYF. DNA for the CDR3: TGTGCCAGCAGCCTCCGACTAGCGGGAGTTGATACGCAGTATTTT.

This clone was picked up a small number of times. DNA for the CDR3: TGTGCCAGCAGTCTCGGGGGTCGGGACACTGAAGCTTTCTTT. Protein: CASSLGGRDTEAFF. The rearrangement joins TRBV28 to TRBJ1-1; tentative D call: TRBD1 (5 bases). This CDR3 has 14 residues. Trimming pared 5 bases from V and 3 bases from J, leaving 13 bases between. Germline V CDR1 and CDR2: MDHEN, SYDVKM.

V usage is TRBV5-1 and J usage is TRBJ1-1, with TRBD1 identical over 8 bases. Germline V gives CDR1 SGHRS, CDR2 YFSETQ. This CDR3 has 16 residues. Losses at the gene ends were 4 bases for V and 1 base for J; bases not matched to a gene: 9. This CDR3 is CASSPDRGGTNTEAFF. The CDR3 coding sequence is TGCGCCAGCAGCCCCGACAGGGGAGGGACGAACACTGAAGCTTTCTTT.

The chain joins TRBV29-1 to TRBJ2-3; D is unresolved. This CDR3 spans 13 amino acids. The V gene lost 6 bases and the J gene lost 1 base, with 11 bases spanning the gap. Germline lookup yields CDR1 SQVTM and CDR2 ANQGSEA. The CDR3 sequence: CSVPFRGTDTQYF. The CDR3 DNA sequence: TGCAGCGTGCCCTTCCGGGGCACAGATACGCAGTATTTT.

The genes are TRBV9 and TRBJ2-3; 14 bases agree with TRBD2. CDR1 and CDR2 from the germline V gene are SGDLS and YYNGEE. V was pared by 4 bases and J by 6 bases, with 10 bases of the junction left unmatched. The CDR3 has 17 residues. In DNA, the CDR3 is TGTGCCAGCAGCCTAAGGGGACTAGCGGGGGACCCGGATACGCAGTATTTT. This translates into CASSLRGLAGDPDTQYF.

The chain is built from TRBV4-3 and TRBJ2-1; TRBD2 aligns across 9 bases. J gave up 6 bases and V 1 base, and 7 bases lay outside the gene matches. Germline V CDR1 and CDR2: LGHNA, YSLEER. The CDR3 length is 16 residues. The CDR3 sequence: CASSQGGLARVNEQFF. CDR3 bases: TGCGCCAGCAGCCAAGGGGGACTAGCAAGGGTCAATGAGCAGTTCTTC.

The chain carries TRBV7-6 and TRBJ2-7; D possibly matches TRBD1 or TRBD2 (5 bases each). Trimming took off 1 base at V and 4 bases at J, with 14 bases between the two ends. Germline V gene lookup returns CDR1 SGHVS and CDR2 FNYEAQ. This CDR3 spans 15 amino acids. The CDR3 is CASSLEFGTGYEQYF. CDR3 bases: TGTGCCAGCAGCTTAGAATTCGGGACGGGATACGAGCAGTACTTC.

This chain connects TRBV7-9 to TRBJ2-7; 8 positions match TRBD1. Trimming at V came to 5 bases and at J to 2 bases, leaving 11 bases not matched to a gene. This CDR3 region has 16 residues. From germline, CDR1 is SEHNR and CDR2 FQNEAQ (reference sequence). In nucleotides, the CDR3 is TGTGCCAGCAGCCCCAGTCCGGACAGGGTAACCTACGAGCAGTACTTC. This sequence encodes CASSPSPDRVTYEQYF.

V gene TRBV16 combines with J gene TRBJ1-2; TRBD1 matches 7 bases. V lost 4 bases and J lost 5; bases outside the gene matches: 7. CDR1 and CDR2 from the germline V gene are KGHSY and FQNENV. The CDR3 covers 14 residues. The CDR3 nucleotides read TGTGCCAGCAGCCGGGACAGCGGTCTATATGGCTACACCTTC. This gives the protein CASSRDSGLYGYTF.

The chain uses TRBV6-5 and TRBJ1-4, with D possibly being TRBD1 (6 bases). The CDR3 consists of 14 residues. The germline gives CDR1 MNHEY, CDR2 SVGAGI. With 6 bases removed from V and 8 bases from J, the gap between germline ends came to 16 bases. The DNA for the CDR3 is TGTGCCAGCAGCCTACAGGGAGCGGGCGAAAAACTGTTTTTT. This translates into CASSLQGAGEKLFF.

The chain recombines TRBV29-1 with TRBJ2-7, with D possibly matching TRBD2 (5 bases). The germline V gene encodes CDR1 SQVTM and CDR2 ANQGSEA. Trimming removed 4 bases from V and 4 bases from J, with 11 bases in between. CDR3 length equals 12 residues. The CDR3 DNA sequence: TGCAGCGTTGGATGGGAGCCGTACGAGCAGTACTTC. Encoded protein: CSVGWEPYEQYF.

V is TRBV9 and J is TRBJ2-5, with 11 bases fitting TRBD2. J lost 2 bases, V lost 0 bases, and 3 bases had no gene match. This CDR3 is built from 16 residues. Germline V gene data show CDR1 as SGDLS and CDR2 as YYNGEE. The CDR3 region is CASSVVTSGAQETQYF. CDR3 bases: TGTGCCAGCAGCGTAGTGACTAGCGGGGCTCAAGAGACCCAGTACTTC.